Presented here are 14 T cell receptor beta chains from one specimen sequenced in a study of shared clonotypes between healthy human individuals. Profiled with immunoSEQ multiplex PCR; TCRdb holds only in-frame clones, not every one. In the table there are roughly 1,000,000 clones, 70% to 80% of which are singletons. Sequencing input: memory CD4+ T cells from PBMCs. The sample's subset: CD45RA-negative fraction. These receptors were obtained from a man between 18 and 35 years old in good health. Some clones in this sample may be carry-over from other donors' samples.

This clone was detected only a few times. The chain combines TRBV18 with TRBJ2-1; 10 bases are a match to TRBD2. The CDR3 is made up of 16 amino acids. CDR1 is KGHSH and CDR2 is LQKENI in the germline V gene. V trimming: 0 bases; J trimming: 7 bases; junction bases outside the gene matches: 6. CDR3 nucleotide sequence: TGTGCCAGCTCACCACCGGGACTAGCGAGCCCAAATGAGCAGTTCTTC. It encodes CASSPPGLASPNEQFF.

The chain uses TRBV18 and TRBJ2-2; unclear D gene. The CDR3 consists of 14 residues. V was cut by 3 bases and J by 1 base, with 6 bases left in between. CDR1 is KGHSH, CDR2 LQKENI, per germline. The CDR3 DNA follows: TGTGCCAGCTCACCCGACTGGAACACCGGGGAGCTGTTTTTT. Residues: CASSPDWNTGELFF.

About this clone itself: One base separates it from a far larger clone, so it is likely a read error. The sample holds other DNA sequences that translate to the same CDR3. In DNA form, the CDR3 reads TGTGCCAGCAGCGTACATGACAGTACTGAGGCTTTCTTT. Its protein is CASSVHDSTEAFF. The gene calls are TRBV9 and TRBJ1-1; D is perhaps TRBD1 (5 bases). Germline values: CDR1 SGDLS, CDR2 YYNGEE. The CDR3 consists of 13 residues.

In regard to this clone: This CDR3 is also generated by other DNA sequences in the sample. J is TRBJ2-5 and V is TRBV20-1, with no clear D. CDR1 DFQATT and CDR2 SNEGSKA come from the germline V gene (reference sequence). CDR3 length equals 11 residues. The germline V and J ends were trimmed by 0 bases and 5 bases, with 4 bases remaining between them. CDR3 protein: CSARDYETQYF. CDR3 bases: TGCAGTGCTAGAGATTACGAGACCCAGTACTTC.

With respect to this clone: Other DNA sequences of this sample code for an identical CDR3. The rearrangement joins TRBV6-1 to TRBJ1-2; D not resolved. The CDR3 has 14 amino acids. Germline-derived CDR1 and CDR2 are MNHNS and SASEGT. Trimming took off 5 bases at V and 2 bases at J, with 12 bases between the two ends. CDR3 sequence reads: CASSTLPGNYGYTF. CDR3 DNA sequence: TGTGCCAGCAGTACCTTGCCGGGGAACTATGGCTACACCTTC.

V usage is TRBV6-6 and J usage is TRBJ1-2; TRBD1 might be the D (5 bases). CDR1 is MNHNY and CDR2 is SVGAGI in the germline V gene (reference sequence). The CDR3 is made up of 14 amino acids. Trimming took 10 bases from V and 6 from J, leaving 21 bases between them. Here the CDR3 reads CANWRSGDRDGYTF. The DNA for the CDR3 is TGTGCCAACTGGAGGTCTGGGGACCGGGATGGCTACACCTTC.

There are many counts of this clone. The chain carries TRBV28 and TRBJ2-1, with TRBD2 identical over 9 bases. V was clipped by 6 bases and J by 7 bases; unmatched bases: 10. The CDR3 is made up of 15 amino acids. Looked up from germline, CDR1 is MDHEN and CDR2 is SYDVKM. CDR3 protein: CASRGVAGAVNEQFF. The CDR3 DNA follows: TGTGCCAGCAGAGGGGTAGCGGGAGCAGTTAATGAGCAGTTCTTC.

This clone was recorded only once. This may be a read error: a much more frequent sequence differs by one nucleotide. This sample also contains other DNA sequences that code for the same CDR3. The chain is built from TRBV28 and TRBJ1-2; 7 nucleotides agree with TRBD1. CDR1 MDHEN and CDR2 SYDVKM come from the germline V gene. The CDR3 totals 13 residues. J was trimmed by 4 bases and V by 6 bases; bases with no gene match: 5. The CDR3 loop is CASSPTGSYGYTF. The CDR3 DNA follows: TGTGCCAGCAGCCCGACAGGGAGCTATGGCTACACCTTC.

Turning to this clone: This CDR3 is also generated by other DNA sequences in the sample. The chain couples TRBV5-1 to TRBJ2-3; 7 bases agree with TRBD2. V gave up 4 bases and J gave up 0 bases; unmatched junction bases: 5. The CDR3 sequence is 15 residues long. CDR1 and CDR2 (germline): SGHRS, YFSETQ. CDR3 in DNA: TGCGCCAGCAGCGCCACTAGCGCGAGCACAGATACGCAGTATTTT. As protein: CASSATSASTDTQYF.

Regarding this clone: The same CDR3 can be traced to other DNA sequences in this sample. The V call is TRBV18, the J call TRBJ1-1; D call uncertain. The CDR3 spans 13 residues. V lost 3 bases and J lost 1, with 6 bases in between. CDR1 and CDR2 from the germline V gene are KGHSH and LQKENI. The CDR3 here is CASSPAGNTEAFF. CDR3 bases: TGTGCCAGCTCACCGGCGGGGAACACTGAAGCTTTCTTT.

This sequence joins TRBV14 and TRBJ1-1; D is unresolved. Trimming cost V 1 base and J 7 bases, with 10 bases left between them. The CDR3 is made up of 13 amino acids. Germline V gives CDR1 SGHDN, CDR2 FVKESK. The chain's CDR3 is CASSQGMGFEAFF. DNA of the CDR3: TGTGCCAGCAGCCAAGGAATGGGGTTTGAAGCTTTCTTT.

Notes on this clone: This may arise from a read error, as a much more abundant clone is one base away. The same CDR3 is also encoded by other DNA sequences in this sample. This chain connects TRBV28 to TRBJ2-7; D gene ambiguous. The CDR3 sequence is 15 residues long. The ends were cut back, 5 bases at V and 0 bases at J, with 14 bases in the middle. Per germline, CDR1 MDHEN and CDR2 SYDVKM. The DNA for the CDR3 is TGTGCCAGCAGTCTAGGGCAGGCCGTCTCCTACGAGCAGTACTTC. Translating gives CASSLGQAVSYEQYF.

This chain links TRBV30 with TRBJ2-2, with 12 nucleotides matching TRBD1. This CDR3 has 16 amino acids. Trimming removed 2 bases from V and 8 bases from J; junction bases left unmatched: 9. Germline-derived CDR1 and CDR2 are GTSNPN and SVGIG (reference sequence). CDR3 coding DNA: TGTGCCTGGAGTTTCGGGGACAGGGGGCGTGTTGGGGAGCTGTTTTTT. Translated, it gives CAWSFGDRGRVGELFF.

V usage is TRBV7-8 and J usage is TRBJ2-7; D gene uncertain. The CDR3 has 12 residues. Germline V lookup: CDR1 SGHVS, CDR2 FQNEAQ. The germline V and J ends were trimmed by 4 bases and 5 bases, with 9 bases remaining between them. In nucleotides, the CDR3 is TGTGCCAGCAGCTCCTACCAGAACGAGCAGTACTTC. Translating it yields CASSSYQNEQYF.